Presented here are 29 T cell receptor beta chains from one specimen sequenced in a study of control samples from healthy donors and cancer patients. The protocol was immunoSEQ multiplex PCR, while the TCRdb copy is restricted to in-frame clones and leaves out a portion. The profile shows 15,000 to 20,000 clones, around 84% of them singletons. Sequencing was performed on PBMCs. These receptors all come from a woman in her seventies with colorectal cancer.

J is TRBJ2-3 and V is TRBV19; D gene uncertain. The CDR3 covers 18 residues. CDR1 and CDR2 from the germline V gene are LNHDA and SQIVND (reference sequence). V lost 5 bases to trimming and J lost 1 base, with 22 bases between them. DNA for the CDR3: TGTGCCAGTAGTCTCAGAACGAGACCTGTCACTCGCACAGATACGCAGTATTTT. Residues: CASSLRTRPVTRTDTQYF.

This clone was observed once. V gene TRBV5-1 combines with J gene TRBJ1-4, with D uncertain. Germline V gene lookup returns CDR1 SGHRS and CDR2 YFSETQ. Trimming stripped 0 bases from V and 0 bases from J, with 9 bases between. This CDR3 comprises 16 residues. DNA of the CDR3: TGCGCCAGCAGCTTGGTGTCACTTACAACTAATGAAAAACTGTTTTTT. This gives the protein CASSLVSLTTNEKLFF. The full variable domain, completed using reference TRBV5-1 and TRBJ1-4, is KAGVTQTPRYLIKTRGQQVTLSCSPISGHRSVSWYQQTPGQGLQFLFEYFSETQRNKGNFPGRFSGRQFSNSRSEMNVSTLELGDSALYLCASSLVSLTTNEKLFFGSGTQLSVL.

The CDR3 here is CASSSSRPDRIEETQYF. Written as DNA, the CDR3 is TGTGCCAGCAGCTCCTCTCGCCCCGACAGGATAGAAGAGACCCAGTACTTC. The rearrangement uses TRBV13 and TRBJ2-5, with D perhaps TRBD1 (6 bases). The CDR3 runs 17 residues. The germline V gene encodes CDR1 PRHDT and CDR2 FYEKMQ (reference sequence). Trimming stripped 4 bases from V and 3 bases from J, with 21 bases between.

This chain uses TRBV7-9 with TRBJ2-5; D is undetermined. CDR3 length equals 16 residues. Germline V gene sequence: CDR1 SEHNR, CDR2 FQNEAQ (reference sequence). Trimming cost V 0 bases and J 5 bases, with 16 bases left between them. CDR3 coding DNA: TGTGCCAGCAGCTTAGCCAGAATCATAGGGCGGGAGACCCAGTACTTC. This sequence encodes CASSLARIIGRETQYF.

This clone was detected only a few times. This chain connects TRBV9 to TRBJ1-3; D unresolved. The V gene's germline CDR1 is SGDLS and CDR2 YYNGEE. This CDR3 has 15 amino acids. The germline V and J ends were trimmed by 3 bases and 4 bases, with 14 bases remaining between them. The CDR3 is CASSASETVGNTIYF. CDR3 DNA sequence: TGTGCCAGCAGCGCGTCAGAGACGGTGGGAAACACCATATATTTT.

This clone was observed a few times. The chain has TRBV9 and TRBJ2-4, with D possibly TRBD2 on 6 matching bases. Germline assignment: CDR1 SGDLS and CDR2 YYNGEE. The CDR3 has 13 residues. V was pared by 4 bases and J by 13 bases, with 18 bases between. The CDR3 is CASSLQEGTFQYF. As DNA, the CDR3 is TGTGCCAGCAGCTTACAAGAAGGGACTTTCCAGTACTTC.

The CDR3 loop reads CASSHRGKLFF. In DNA form, the CDR3 reads TGCGCCAGCAGCCACCGGGGTAAACTGTTTTTT. The genes are TRBV5-1 and TRBJ1-4; D gene unclear. Trimming took 4 bases from V and 11 from J, leaving 9 bases between them. The CDR3 contains 11 residues. Germline V gene lookup returns CDR1 SGHRS and CDR2 YFSETQ. Complete variable domain (other parts from reference TRBV5-1 and TRBJ1-4): KAGVTQTPRYLIKTRGQQVTLSCSPISGHRSVSWYQQTPGQGLQFLFEYFSETQRNKGNFPGRFSGRQFSNSRSEMNVSTLELGDSALYLCASSHRGKLFFGSGTQLSVL.

The chain couples TRBV9 to TRBJ2-5; a weak D match, TRBD1 (6 bases). Germline V gives CDR1 SGDLS, CDR2 YYNGEE. This CDR3 is 14 amino acids long. The V gene lost 3 bases and the J gene lost 2 bases, with 11 bases spanning the gap. The CDR3 loop is CASSAGTLQETQYF. CDR3 nucleotide sequence: TGTGCCAGCAGCGCCGGGACACTACAAGAGACCCAGTACTTC.

This clone came up once. This chain joins TRBV5-1 and TRBJ1-3; D is perhaps TRBD1 (6 bases). V lost 4 bases to trimming and J lost 0 bases, with 11 bases between them. The CDR3 runs to 15 residues. CDR1 is SGHRS, CDR2 YFSETQ, per germline. The CDR3 nucleotides read TGCGCCAGCAGCCCCGGACAGAGCTCTGGAAACACCATATATTTT. Translating it yields CASSPGQSSGNTIYF.

The chain carries TRBV9 and TRBJ2-5, with D perhaps matching TRBD2 (6 bases). Germline V gene lookup returns CDR1 SGDLS and CDR2 YYNGEE. There are 14 residues in the CDR3. Between the trimmed V and J ends, which lost 4 bases and 4 bases, there was a span of 14 bases. The CDR3 here is CASSYRQTRETQYF. The DNA for the CDR3 is TGTGCCAGCAGCTACCGCCAGACTAGAGAGACCCAGTACTTC.

The chain is built from TRBV25-1 and TRBJ2-2; D unresolved. CDR3 length equals 14 residues. The germline CDR1 and CDR2 sequences are MGHDK and SYGVNS. Trimming pared 3 bases from V and 3 bases from J, leaving 8 bases between. The CDR3 sequence is CASSDRRDTGELFF. Written as DNA, the CDR3 is TGTGCCAGCAGTGATCGAAGGGACACCGGGGAGCTGTTTTTT.

In this sample, this clone turned up a few times. CDR3 in amino acids: CASFDRGLGTDTQYF. For the CDR3, the DNA is TGTGCCAGCTTCGACAGGGGGCTAGGCACAGATACGCAGTATTTT. The chain carries TRBV5-5 and TRBJ2-3; TRBD1 agrees at 10 bases. This CDR3 is 15 amino acids long. The J segment lost 1 base and the V segment lost 7 bases, leaving 6 bases of the junction unmatched. The germline V gene encodes CDR1 SGHKS and CDR2 YYEKEE (reference sequence).

This chain uses TRBV6-6 with TRBJ1-1, with a tentative D call TRBD1 (5 bases). CDR1 MNHNY and CDR2 SVGAGI come from the germline V gene (reference sequence). V was cut by 5 bases and J by 1 base, with 11 bases left in between. The CDR3 is 14 residues long. The chain's CDR3 is CASSLGPTNTEAFF. In DNA form, the CDR3 reads TGTGCCAGCAGTCTGGGACCGACGAACACTGAAGCTTTCTTT.

The chain employs TRBV19 and TRBJ1-5; 8 bases are a match to TRBD1. There are 18 residues in the CDR3. Per germline, CDR1 LNHDA and CDR2 SQIVND (reference sequence). V shed 4 bases and J 0 bases; nucleotides not matched to a gene: 11. CDR3 sequence reads: CASSTRDRQIHSNQPQHF. The DNA of the CDR3 is TGTGCCAGTAGTACCCGGGACAGGCAGATTCATAGCAATCAGCCCCAGCATTTT.

The V call is TRBV7-9, the J call TRBJ2-1; D not resolved. The germline V gene has CDR1 SEHNR and CDR2 FQNEAQ (reference sequence). Trimming removed 5 bases from V and 0 bases from J, with 8 bases in between. The CDR3 is made up of 14 amino acids. The CDR3 bases are TGTGCCAGCAGCCTCATTGGCTCCTACAATGAGCAGTTCTTC. It translates to CASSLIGSYNEQFF.

CDR3: CASSPSPGTEAFF. CDR3 nucleotide sequence: TGTGCCAGCAGCCCGTCCCCAGGCACTGAAGCTTTCTTT. The chain uses TRBV5-6 and TRBJ1-1, with unresolved D. The V gene lost 4 bases and the J gene lost 4 bases, with 11 bases spanning the gap. The CDR3 sequence is 13 residues long. Looked up from germline, CDR1 is SGHDT and CDR2 is YYEEEE.

This clone came up a few times. The chain joins TRBV19 to TRBJ1-5; D may be TRBD1 (5 bases). The germline gives CDR1 LNHDA, CDR2 SQIVND (reference sequence). Trimming left V 2 bases short and J 0 bases short, with 11 bases between. CDR3 length: 16 residues. CDR3 in amino acids: CASSIIPGHSNQPQHF. CDR3 in DNA: TGTGCCAGTAGTATAATACCGGGGCATAGCAATCAGCCCCAGCATTTT.

The CDR3 DNA sequence: TGTGCCAGCAGGCAGGGCGGGAGTCACTGGGATACGCAGTATTTT. It specifies CASRQGGSHWDTQYF. This rearrangement joins TRBV7-2 to TRBJ2-3; 7 nucleotides agree with TRBD2. From germline, CDR1 is SGHTA and CDR2 FQGNSA. V lost 6 bases, J lost 6 bases, and 12 bases stayed unmatched. The CDR3 is 15 residues long.

The chain joins TRBV3-1 (or the pseudogene TRBV3-2) to TRBJ2-1; 10 bases are shared with TRBD2. This CDR3 spans 21 amino acids. In germline, CDR1 is LGHDT, CDR2 YNNKEL (reference sequence). The V and J ends lost 0 bases and 5 bases, in that order; junction bases with no gene match: 19. The CDR3 region is CASSQDSPLNSSGSGHNEQFF. CDR3 nucleotides: TGTGCCAGCAGCCAAGATTCCCCGTTAAACTCTAGCGGGAGCGGCCACAATGAGCAGTTCTTC.

The chain carries TRBV4-3 and TRBJ2-7; 10 positions match TRBD1. Germline values: CDR1 LGHNA, CDR2 YSLEER. J lost 3 bases, V lost 3 bases, and 5 bases had no gene match. The CDR3 runs 15 residues. CDR3 DNA: TGCGCCAGCAGCCAGGGTGACAGGGGGCTCTACGAGCAGTACTTC. Translated: CASSQGDRGLYEQYF.

J is TRBJ2-1 and V is TRBV5-6; D possibly corresponds to TRBD1 (7 bases). Germline values: CDR1 SGHDT, CDR2 YYEEEE. This CDR3 has 18 amino acids. Trimming removed 3 bases from V and 0 bases from J, with 19 bases in between. CDR3 in DNA: TGTGCCAGCAGCTCCGCCAGGGGGGCCCCTAGCTCCTACAATGAGCAGTTCTTC. Protein sequence: CASSSARGAPSSYNEQFF.

V is TRBV5-1 and J is TRBJ2-1; D gene ambiguous. Per germline, CDR1 SGHRS and CDR2 YFSETQ. V lost 4 bases to trimming and J lost 6 bases, with 17 bases between them. The CDR3 is made up of 15 amino acids. The CDR3 here is CASSPWASLGNEQFF. CDR3 DNA: TGCGCCAGCAGCCCGTGGGCTAGTCTAGGCAATGAGCAGTTCTTC.

The chain couples TRBV7-6 to TRBJ1-3, with D tentatively TRBD1 (6 bases). Germline CDR1 and CDR2: SGHVS and FNYEAQ. The CDR3 has 17 amino acids. V was clipped by 1 base and J by 0 bases, with 13 bases between them. The CDR3 here is CASSLEGGSLSGNTIYF. The CDR3 DNA sequence: TGTGCCAGCAGCTTAGAGGGGGGCTCTCTCTCTGGAAACACCATATATTTT.

The rearrangement joins TRBV3-1 (or the pseudogene TRBV3-2) to TRBJ1-2; D uncertain. The CDR3 is 13 amino acids. Trimming removed 0 bases from V and 8 bases from J, with 10 bases in between. Looked up from germline, CDR1 is LGHDT and CDR2 is YNNKEL (reference sequence). CDR3 DNA sequence: TGTGCCAGCAGCCAAGACTCCCTGGGGGGCTACACCTTC. Translated: CASSQDSLGGYTF.

The chain couples TRBV5-6 to TRBJ1-4, with 9 bases lining up with TRBD1. Germline trimming cut 1 base from V and 1 base from J; bases unmatched to any gene: 5. CDR1 and CDR2 from the germline V gene are SGHDT and YYEEEE. CDR3 length: 17 residues. The CDR3 bases are TGTGCCAGCAGCTTGTGGGACAGGGTAGTAACTAATGAAAAACTGTTTTTT. As protein: CASSLWDRVVTNEKLFF.

This clone has just one count. This rearrangement joins TRBV6-5 to TRBJ2-7; a weak D match, TRBD2 (5 bases). Germline V lookup: CDR1 MNHEY, CDR2 SVGAGI. The CDR3 contains 13 residues. With 7 bases removed from V and 1 base from J, the gap between germline ends came to 11 bases. CDR3 sequence (DNA): TGTGCCAGCACTAGCCTCGGGTCCTACGAGCAGTACTTC. Amino acid sequence: CASTSLGSYEQYF.

The chain employs TRBV4-2 and TRBJ2-5, with D perhaps matching TRBD2 (6 bases). Trimming pared 4 bases from V and 5 bases from J, leaving 11 bases between. Germline CDR1 reads LGHNA; CDR2 reads YNFKEQ. The CDR3 extends over 13 amino acids. CDR3 DNA: TGTGCCAGCAGCCTCGGGACTGGGGAGACCCAGTACTTC. The encoded protein is CASSLGTGETQYF.

The table lists this clone with a count of one. The rearrangement links TRBV29-1 to TRBJ1-4; TRBD1 might be the D (5 bases). Germline values: CDR1 SQVTM, CDR2 ANQGSEA. Trimming took 8 bases from V and 3 from J, leaving 10 bases between them. This CDR3 has 12 residues. CDR3: CSPRGANEKLFF. The CDR3 nucleotides are TGCAGCCCTCGGGGGGCTAATGAAAAACTGTTTTTT.

The genes are TRBV4-1 and TRBJ1-1; TRBD1 might be the D (5 bases). The CDR3 consists of 13 residues. Trimming shortened V by 3 bases and J by 8 bases, and 13 bases separated the two germline ends. CDR1 is MGHRA and CDR2 is YSYEKL in the germline V gene. CDR3 amino acids: CASSQQEGREAFF. Written as DNA, the CDR3 is TGCGCCAGCAGCCAGCAGGAGGGGAGGGAAGCTTTCTTT.